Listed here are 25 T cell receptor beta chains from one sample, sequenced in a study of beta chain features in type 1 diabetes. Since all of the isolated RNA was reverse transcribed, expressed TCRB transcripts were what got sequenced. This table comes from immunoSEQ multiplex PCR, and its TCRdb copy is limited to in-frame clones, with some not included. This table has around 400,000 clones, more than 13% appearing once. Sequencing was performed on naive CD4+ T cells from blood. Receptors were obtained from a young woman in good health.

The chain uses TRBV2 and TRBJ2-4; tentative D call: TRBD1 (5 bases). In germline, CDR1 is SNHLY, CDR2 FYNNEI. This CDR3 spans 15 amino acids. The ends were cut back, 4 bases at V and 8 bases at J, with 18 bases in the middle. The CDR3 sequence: CASSGLIRGTDIQYF. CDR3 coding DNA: TGTGCCAGCAGTGGGTTAATAAGGGGCACGGACATTCAGTACTTC.

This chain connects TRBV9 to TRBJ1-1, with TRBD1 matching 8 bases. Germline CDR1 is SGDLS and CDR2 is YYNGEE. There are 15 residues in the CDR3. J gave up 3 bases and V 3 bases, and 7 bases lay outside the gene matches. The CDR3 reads CASSGLTGADTEAFF. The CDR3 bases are TGTGCCAGCAGCGGTTTGACAGGGGCGGACACTGAAGCTTTCTTT.

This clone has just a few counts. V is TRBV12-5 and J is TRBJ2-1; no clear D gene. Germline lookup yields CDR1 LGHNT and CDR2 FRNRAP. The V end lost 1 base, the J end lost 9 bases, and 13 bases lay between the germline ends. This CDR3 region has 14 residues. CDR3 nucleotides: TGTGCTAGTGGTTTGGGATTCGGGTGGAGTGAGCAGTTCTTC. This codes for CASGLGFGWSEQFF.

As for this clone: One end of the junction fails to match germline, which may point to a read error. DNA for the CDR3: TGTGCCTGGAGGCCGACTAGCGGGAGGCCCAAACTCTTC. Translation gives CAWRPTSGRPKLF. The chain combines TRBV30 with TRBJ2-1; 13 nucleotides match TRBD2. This CDR3 has 13 amino acids. Germline V lookup: CDR1 GTSNPN, CDR2 SVGIG (reference sequence). Variable domain in full (rest from reference TRBV30 and TRBJ2-1): SQTIHQWPATLVQPVGSPLSLECTVEGTSNPNLYWYRQAAGRGLQLLFYSVGIGQISSEVPQNLSASRPQDRQFILSSKKLLLSDSGFYLCAWRPTSGRPKLFGPGTRLTVL.

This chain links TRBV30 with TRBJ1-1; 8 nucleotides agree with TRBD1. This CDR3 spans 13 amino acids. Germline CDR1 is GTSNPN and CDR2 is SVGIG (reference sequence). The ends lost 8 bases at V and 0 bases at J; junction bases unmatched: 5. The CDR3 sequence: CARGQGMNTEAFF. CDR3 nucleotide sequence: TGTGCCCGCGGACAGGGAATGAACACTGAAGCTTTCTTT.

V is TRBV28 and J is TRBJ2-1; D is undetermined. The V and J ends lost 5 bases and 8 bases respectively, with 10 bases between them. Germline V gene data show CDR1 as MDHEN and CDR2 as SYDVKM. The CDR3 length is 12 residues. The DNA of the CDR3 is TGTGCCAGCAGTCCTGCGTCGGATGAGCAGTTCTTC. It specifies CASSPASDEQFF.

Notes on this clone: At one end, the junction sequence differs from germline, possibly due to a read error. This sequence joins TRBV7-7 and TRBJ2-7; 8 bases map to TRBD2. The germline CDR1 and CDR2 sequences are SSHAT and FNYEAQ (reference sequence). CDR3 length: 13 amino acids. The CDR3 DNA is TGTGCTAGCAGCCTAAGCGGGAGCCGCGAGCAGTACTTC. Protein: CASSLSGSREQYF.

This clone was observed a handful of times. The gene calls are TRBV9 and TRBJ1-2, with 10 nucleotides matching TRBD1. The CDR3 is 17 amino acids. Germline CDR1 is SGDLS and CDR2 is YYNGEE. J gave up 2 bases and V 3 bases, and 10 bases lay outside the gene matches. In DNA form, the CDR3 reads TGTGCCAGCAGCGGACACGCGACAGGGGGCGAGAACTATGGCTACACCTTC. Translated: CASSGHATGGENYGYTF.

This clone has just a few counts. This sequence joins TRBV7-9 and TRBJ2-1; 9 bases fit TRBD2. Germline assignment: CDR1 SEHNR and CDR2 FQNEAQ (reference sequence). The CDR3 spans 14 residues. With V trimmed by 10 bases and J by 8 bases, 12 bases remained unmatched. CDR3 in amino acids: CANHQREEFHEQFF. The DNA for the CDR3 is TGTGCCAACCATCAGCGGGAGGAGTTTCATGAGCAGTTCTTC.

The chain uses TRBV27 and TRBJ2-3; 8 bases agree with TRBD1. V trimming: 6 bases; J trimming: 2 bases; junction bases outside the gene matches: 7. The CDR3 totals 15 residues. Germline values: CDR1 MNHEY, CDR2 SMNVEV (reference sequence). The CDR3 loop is CASRVDRGYTDTQYF. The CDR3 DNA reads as TGTGCCAGCAGAGTAGACAGGGGATACACAGATACGCAGTATTTT.

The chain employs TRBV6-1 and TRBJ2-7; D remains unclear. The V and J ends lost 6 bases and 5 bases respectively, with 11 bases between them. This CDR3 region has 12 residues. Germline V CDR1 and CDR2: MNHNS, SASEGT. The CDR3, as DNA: TGTGCCAGCAGGGAATGGCCGCACGAGCAGTACTTC. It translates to CASREWPHEQYF.

CDR3 region: CASSLEGAEQFF. In DNA, the CDR3 is TGTGCCAGCAGCTTAGAGGGGGCCGAGCAGTTCTTC. The chain couples TRBV7-3 to TRBJ2-1, with TRBD1 identical over 7 bases. The germline V gene encodes CDR1 SGHTA and CDR2 FQGTGA. This CDR3 contains 12 residues. The J segment lost 10 bases and the V segment lost 2 bases, leaving 2 bases of the junction unmatched.

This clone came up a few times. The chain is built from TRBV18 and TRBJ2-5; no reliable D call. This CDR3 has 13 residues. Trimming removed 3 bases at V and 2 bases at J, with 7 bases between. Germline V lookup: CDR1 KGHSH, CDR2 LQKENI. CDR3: CASSPNTQETQYF. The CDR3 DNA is TGTGCCAGCTCACCGAACACACAAGAGACCCAGTACTTC.

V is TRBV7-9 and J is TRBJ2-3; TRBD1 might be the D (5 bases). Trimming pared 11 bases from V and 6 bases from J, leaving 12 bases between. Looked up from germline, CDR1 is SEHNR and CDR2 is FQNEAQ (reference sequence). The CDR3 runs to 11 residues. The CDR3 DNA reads TGTGCCGGCCCTAGGGGTGATACGCAGTATTTT. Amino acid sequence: CAGPRGDTQYF.

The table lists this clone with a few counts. The CDR3 protein is CASSHGTANTGELFF. The CDR3 DNA reads TGTGCCAGCAGCCACGGGACTGCGAACACCGGGGAGCTGTTTTTT. V gene TRBV7-9 combines with J gene TRBJ2-2, with a possible D match to TRBD2 (6 bases). Trimming pared 5 bases from V and 0 bases from J, leaving 10 bases between. This CDR3 is built from 15 residues. The V gene's germline CDR1 is SEHNR and CDR2 FQNEAQ (reference sequence).

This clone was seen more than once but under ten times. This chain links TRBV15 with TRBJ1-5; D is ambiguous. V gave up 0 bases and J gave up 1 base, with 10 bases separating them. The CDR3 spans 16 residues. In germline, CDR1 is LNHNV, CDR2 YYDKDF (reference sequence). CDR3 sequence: CATSRDRTVSNQPQHF. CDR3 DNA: TGTGCCACCAGCAGAGACCGAACGGTCAGCAATCAGCCCCAGCATTTT.

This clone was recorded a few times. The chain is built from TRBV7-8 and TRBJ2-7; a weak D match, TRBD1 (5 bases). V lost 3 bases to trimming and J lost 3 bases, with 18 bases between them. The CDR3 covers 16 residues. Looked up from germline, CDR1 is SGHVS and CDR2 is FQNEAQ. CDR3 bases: TGTGCCAGCAGCTTGACACGGACACGGACCCTCTACGAGCAGTACTTC. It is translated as CASSLTRTRTLYEQYF.

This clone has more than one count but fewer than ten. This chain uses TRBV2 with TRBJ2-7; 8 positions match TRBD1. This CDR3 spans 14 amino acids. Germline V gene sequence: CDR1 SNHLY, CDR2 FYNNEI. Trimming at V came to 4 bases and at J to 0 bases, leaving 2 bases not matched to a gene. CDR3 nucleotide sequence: TGTGCCAGCAGTGGACAGGGGTTCTCCTACGAGCAGTACTTC. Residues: CASSGQGFSYEQYF.

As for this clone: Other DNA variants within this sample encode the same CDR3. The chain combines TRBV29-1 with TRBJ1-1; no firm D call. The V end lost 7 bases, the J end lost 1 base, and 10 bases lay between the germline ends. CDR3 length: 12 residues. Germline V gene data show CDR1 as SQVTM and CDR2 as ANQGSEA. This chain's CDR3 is CSAGRGNTEAFF. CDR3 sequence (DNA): TGCAGCGCTGGACGGGGGAACACTGAAGCTTTCTTT. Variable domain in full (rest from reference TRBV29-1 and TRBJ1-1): SAVISQKPSRDICQRGTSLTIQCQVDSQVTMMFWYRQQPGQSLTLIATANQGSEATYESGFVIDKFPISRPNLTFSTLTVSNMSPEDSSIYLCSAGRGNTEAFFGQGTRLTVV.

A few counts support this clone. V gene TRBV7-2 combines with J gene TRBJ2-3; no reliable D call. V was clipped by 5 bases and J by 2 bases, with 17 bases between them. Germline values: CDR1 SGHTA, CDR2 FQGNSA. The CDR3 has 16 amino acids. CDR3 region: CASSPLGLGNTDTQYF. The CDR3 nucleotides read TGTGCCAGCAGCCCGCTAGGCCTCGGTAACACAGATACGCAGTATTTT.

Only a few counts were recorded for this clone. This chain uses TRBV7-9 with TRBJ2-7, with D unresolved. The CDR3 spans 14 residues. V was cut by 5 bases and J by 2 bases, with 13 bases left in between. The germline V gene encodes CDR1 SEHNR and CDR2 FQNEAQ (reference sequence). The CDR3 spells CASSPRDWAYEQYF. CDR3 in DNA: TGTGCCAGCAGCCCCCGTGACTGGGCCTACGAGCAGTACTTC.

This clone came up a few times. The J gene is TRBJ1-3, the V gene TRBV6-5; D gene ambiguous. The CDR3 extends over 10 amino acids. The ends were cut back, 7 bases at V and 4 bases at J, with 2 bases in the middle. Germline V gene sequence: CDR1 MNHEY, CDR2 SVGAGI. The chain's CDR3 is CASTGNTIYF. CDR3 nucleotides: TGTGCCAGCACGGGAAACACCATATATTTT.

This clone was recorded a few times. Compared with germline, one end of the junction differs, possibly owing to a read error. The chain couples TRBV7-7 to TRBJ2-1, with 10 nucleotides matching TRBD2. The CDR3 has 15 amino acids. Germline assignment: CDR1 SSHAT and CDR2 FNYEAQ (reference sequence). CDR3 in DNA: TGTGCTAGCAGCCCTCTAGCGGGAGACACCGATGAGCAGTTCTTC. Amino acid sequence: CASSPLAGDTDEQFF.

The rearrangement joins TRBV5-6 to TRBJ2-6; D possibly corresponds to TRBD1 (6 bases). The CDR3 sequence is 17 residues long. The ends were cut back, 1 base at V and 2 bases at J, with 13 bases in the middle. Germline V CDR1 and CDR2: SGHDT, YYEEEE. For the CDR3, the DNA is TGTGCCAGCAGCTTGACAGGGTTCGATGCTGGGGCCAACGTCCTGACTTTC. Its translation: CASSLTGFDAGANVLTF.

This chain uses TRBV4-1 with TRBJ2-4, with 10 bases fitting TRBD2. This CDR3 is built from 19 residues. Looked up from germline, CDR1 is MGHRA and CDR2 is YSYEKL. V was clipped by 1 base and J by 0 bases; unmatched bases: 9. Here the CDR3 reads CASSQGRTSGSLAKNIQYF. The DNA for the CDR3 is TGCGCCAGCAGCCAAGGTAGGACTAGCGGATCCTTAGCCAAAAACATTCAGTACTTC.